This T cell receptor (beta chain) stems from a study of cytomegalovirus exposure and HLA in healthy donors. The overall study: Out of roughly 170 million T cells, an earlier analysis found over 90 million unique TCR beta sequences in total. Among the approximately 400 genotyped donors, just over 80% were placed in the Caucasian-associated ancestry cluster.

Trimming removed 8 bases from V and 1 base from J, with 8 bases in between. CDR1 is SQVTM, CDR2 ANQGSEA, per germline. CDR3 length: 11 amino acids. General study points: Presence/absence analyses supposed approximately even sequencing depth among donors.

The study ran its PCR with 60 Vbeta and 13 Jbeta primers. Assay used: immunoSEQ multiplex PCR; TCRdb lists only in-frame clones, some missing. The sample carries roughly 87,000 clones, 75% to 85% recorded once. As for this clone: What it binds is unknown.

Specimen: PBMCs. This TCR was recovered from a woman aged 40 to 50 in good health and CMV-seropositive. The chain joins TRBV29-1 to TRBJ1-1; D is unresolved. The CDR3 loop reads CSPYRNTEAFF. CDR3 DNA: TGCAGCCCCTACAGGAACACTGAAGCTTTCTTT.